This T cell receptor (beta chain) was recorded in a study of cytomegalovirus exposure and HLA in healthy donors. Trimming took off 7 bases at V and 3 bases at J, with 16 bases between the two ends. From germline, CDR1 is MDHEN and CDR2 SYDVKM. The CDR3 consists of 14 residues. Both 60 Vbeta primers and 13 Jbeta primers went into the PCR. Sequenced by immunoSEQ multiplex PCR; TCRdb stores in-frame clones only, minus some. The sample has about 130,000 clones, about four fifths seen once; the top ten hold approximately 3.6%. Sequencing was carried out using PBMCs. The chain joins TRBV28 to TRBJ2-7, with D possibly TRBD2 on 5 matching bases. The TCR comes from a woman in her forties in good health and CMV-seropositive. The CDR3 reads CASNLDSTIYEQYF. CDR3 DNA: TGTGCCAGCAACTTAGACTCGACTATCTACGAGCAGTACTTC.